Presented here are 23 T cell receptor beta chains from one specimen sequenced in a study of T cells in Graves' hyperthyroidism and ophthalmopathy. There were TCR beta CDR3 regions amplified from RNA transcripts. The study used the HTBI primer set for a first-round RT-PCR of the TCR CDR3. One entry per CDR3 protein results from TCRdb running MiXCR on the multiplex PCR reads. This table has hundreds of thousands of distinct CDR3 sequences, more than 13% appearing once. The source material was blood. Receptor source: a man aged 50 to 59 with Graves' ophthalmopathy.

This clonotype was picked up many times. The DNA of the CDR3 is TGTGCCAGCAGCCCAAGGGCTCAGTTGCCCTACAATGAGCAGTTCTTC. Protein product: CASSPRAQLPYNEQFF. The V gene is TRBV3-1, the J gene TRBJ2-1; D is unresolved. Looked up from germline, CDR1 is LGHDT and CDR2 is YNNKEL (reference sequence). This CDR3 comprises 16 residues. Trimming took 4 bases from V and 2 from J, leaving 15 bases between them.

This clonotype has only a few counts. V is TRBV10-3 and J is TRBJ2-5, with 7 bases aligning to TRBD2. The germline V gene has CDR1 ENHRY and CDR2 SYGVKD. V lost 8 bases to trimming and J lost 2 bases; unmatched junction nucleotides: 2. The length of the CDR3 is 12 residues. CDR3: CAIARGQETQYF. The CDR3 DNA reads TGTGCCATCGCGCGGGGGCAAGAGACCCAGTACTTC.

In its sample, this clonotype was seen a few times. This rearrangement joins TRBV5-1 to TRBJ2-5; D is undetermined. This CDR3 spans 14 amino acids. Germline V lookup: CDR1 SGHRS, CDR2 YFSETQ. Trimming removed 2 bases from V and 5 bases from J, with 13 bases in between. The CDR3 loop reads CASSFGNRDETQYF. CDR3 nucleotides: TGCGCCAGCAGCTTTGGAAATAGAGACGAGACCCAGTACTTC.

In this sample, this clonotype turned up a few times. The rearrangement joins TRBV6-4 to TRBJ1-2, with D maybe TRBD1 (5 bases). V was shortened by 2 bases and J by 6 bases, with 10 bases between the two germline ends. Per the germline V gene, CDR1 is MRHNA and CDR2 is SNTAGT. The CDR3 runs to 13 residues. The CDR3 nucleotides read TGTGCCAGCAGTGACGGGGGGACGAATGGCTACACCTTC. Its protein is CASSDGGTNGYTF.

The CDR3 DNA reads as TGTGCCAGTAGTAATACAGGGGAAAGCAATCAGCCCCAGCATTTT. The encoded protein is CASSNTGESNQPQHF. The gene calls are TRBV19 and TRBJ1-5, with 7 positions matching TRBD1. Per germline, CDR1 LNHDA and CDR2 SQIVND (reference sequence). There are 15 residues in the CDR3. Trimming cost V 4 bases and J 1 base; bases outside gene matches: 4.

The chain has TRBV4-1 and TRBJ2-7, with 7 bases identical to TRBD2. With 1 base clipped from V and 3 bases from J, the junction kept 6 bases outside the gene matches. Germline values: CDR1 MGHRA, CDR2 YSYEKL. The length of the CDR3 is 15 residues. CDR3 bases: TGCGCCAGCAGCCAAGCGAGTGGGAGGGTCTACGAGCAGTACTTC. Amino acids: CASSQASGRVYEQYF.

The rearrangement joins TRBV24-1 to TRBJ2-3, with D possibly TRBD2 on 7 matching bases. Germline-derived CDR1 and CDR2 are KGHDR and SFDVKD. This CDR3 region has 12 residues. Deletions cut 3 bases from V and 11 bases from J, with 11 bases between. Written as DNA, the CDR3 is TGTGCCACCAGTGATGGGGGGGCAATGCAGTATTTT. Protein sequence: CATSDGGAMQYF.

Many counts were recorded for this clonotype. The V call is TRBV20-1, the J call TRBJ2-3; D remains unclear. Germline V CDR1 and CDR2: DFQATT, SNEGSKA (reference sequence). With 0 bases removed from V and 0 bases from J, the gap between germline ends came to 7 bases. The CDR3 is 14 amino acids. The CDR3 is CSARDPRSTDTQYF. The CDR3 DNA follows: TGCAGTGCTAGAGATCCCCGGAGCACAGATACGCAGTATTTT.

The chain carries TRBV19 and TRBJ2-5, with 7 bases identical to TRBD1. CDR3 length equals 13 residues. Germline assignment: CDR1 LNHDA and CDR2 SQIVND (reference sequence). Losses at the gene ends were 11 bases for V and 4 bases for J; bases not matched to a gene: 10. The CDR3 nucleotides read TGTGCCGGAAAAGACAGGGTCCTAGAGACCCAGTACTTC. Amino acids: CAGKDRVLETQYF. Looking up the rest from reference TRBV19 and TRBJ2-5 gives the full variable domain: DGGITQSPKYLFRKEGQNVTLSCEQNLNHDAMYWYRQDPGQGLRLIYYSQIVNDFQKGDIAEGYSVSREKKESFPLTVTSAQKNPTAFYLCAGKDRVLETQYFGPGTRLLVL.

In its sample, this clonotype was seen a few times. This chain connects TRBV19 to TRBJ2-2; a possible D gene is TRBD1 (6 bases). Trimming stripped 2 bases from V and 6 bases from J, with 10 bases between. The V gene's germline CDR1 is LNHDA and CDR2 SQIVND (reference sequence). This CDR3 contains 14 residues. CDR3 protein: CASSINRVAGELFF. The CDR3 DNA sequence: TGTGCCAGTAGTATAAACAGGGTCGCCGGGGAGCTGTTTTTT.

The rearrangement uses TRBV2 and TRBJ1-4, with D possibly being TRBD1 (5 bases). This CDR3 is built from 16 residues. Trimming took off 5 bases at V and 2 bases at J, with 15 bases between the two ends. Germline V gives CDR1 SNHLY, CDR2 FYNNEI. The chain's CDR3 is CASSKRPGSTNEKLFF. As DNA, the CDR3 is TGTGCCAGCAGTAAACGTCCAGGGTCGACTAATGAAAAACTGTTTTTT.

The table lists this clonotype with many counts. The chain has TRBV12-5 and TRBJ2-7; TRBD2 agrees at 7 bases. There are 19 residues in the CDR3. J gave up 4 bases and V 2 bases, and 20 bases lay outside the gene matches. Germline V gene data show CDR1 as LGHNT and CDR2 as FRNRAP. The CDR3 protein is CASGLRTGDSPGLRYEQYF. CDR3 coding DNA: TGTGCTAGTGGTTTGAGAACGGGGGATTCACCGGGACTAAGGTACGAGCAGTACTTC.

This chain uses TRBV11-2 with TRBJ2-5; 9 bases match TRBD2. This CDR3 region has 15 residues. Unmatched junction bases numbered 8, after V lost 5 bases and J lost 4 bases. Germline CDR1 reads SGHAT; CDR2 reads FQNNGV. In DNA, the CDR3 is TGTGCCAGCAGCCCTAGACTAGCGGAGAGAGAGACCCAGTACTTC. Encoded protein: CASSPRLAERETQYF.

Of note for this clonotype: This could be a read error, since a much larger clone is one nucleotide away. Here the CDR3 omits its conserved ending phenylalanine or tryptophan, so a read error is the likely source. Because the CDR3's place on the DNA is in doubt, the DNA is left out and the CDR3 is given as listed by TCRdb. The chain carries TRBV12-3 or TRBV12-4 and TRBJ2-5; the tabulated D call, TRBD1, remains unverified against the DNA. The CDR3 has 12 residues if both end residues are counted. The CDR3 region is CASSAGPGAKYV.

The J gene is TRBJ2-3, the V gene TRBV15; 13 positions match TRBD2. The CDR3 loop spans 17 amino acids. The V gene end was trimmed by 4 bases and the J gene end by 4 bases; junction bases not matched to a gene: 8. Germline lookup yields CDR1 LNHNV and CDR2 YYDKDF (reference sequence). The CDR3 loop is CATSTKLAGGRADTQYF. The DNA of the CDR3 is TGTGCCACCAGCACAAAACTAGCGGGAGGGCGGGCAGATACGCAGTATTTT.

This clonotype was seen at least ten times. The chain recombines TRBV27 with TRBJ2-3; TRBD1 aligns across 8 bases. J was trimmed by 1 base and V by 2 bases; bases with no gene match: 5. CDR1 is MNHEY, CDR2 SMNVEV, per germline (reference sequence). The CDR3 spans 16 residues. The CDR3 here is CASSLPQGVGTDTQYF. The CDR3, as DNA: TGTGCCAGCAGTTTACCACAGGGGGTTGGCACAGATACGCAGTATTTT.

About this clonotype: A read error may explain this, as a much larger clone is one base away. The CDR3 loop is CASSSPTSTDTRYF. CDR3 DNA: TGTGCCAGCAGTTCGCCAACTAGCACAGATACGCGGTATTTT. The rearrangement links TRBV12-3 or TRBV12-4 to TRBJ2-3; weak D call: TRBD2 (6 bases). The CDR3 is 14 residues long.

The rearrangement links TRBV11-2 to TRBJ1-5, with D unclear. CDR1 and CDR2 (germline): SGHAT, FQNNGV. V shed 5 bases and J shed 4 bases, with 6 bases lying between them. This CDR3 is built from 12 residues. The CDR3 DNA follows: TGTGCCAGCAGCCGCGAGAATCAGCCCCAGCATTTT. Translating gives CASSRENQPQHF.

The table lists this clonotype with a few counts. CDR3 region: CASSPGRGQFGYTF. In DNA, the CDR3 is TGTGCCAGCAGTCCTGGCAGGGGTCAGTTTGGCTACACCTTC. The V and J genes are TRBV6-1 and TRBJ1-2, with a possible D match to TRBD1 (6 bases). The CDR3 contains 14 residues. CDR1 is MNHNS and CDR2 is SASEGT in the germline V gene. Trimming left V 5 bases short and J 7 bases short, with 17 bases between.

This clonotype was observed many times. The chain couples TRBV11-2 to TRBJ2-1; D perhaps matches TRBD2 (6 bases). Germline V CDR1 and CDR2: SGHAT, FQNNGV. Trimming left V 4 bases short and J 5 bases short, with 18 bases between. The CDR3 covers 16 residues. Here the CDR3 DNA reads TGTGCCAGCAGCTCGACCGGGGCGGGACGGGACAATGAGCAGTTCTTC. Its translation is CASSSTGAGRDNEQFF.

J is TRBJ2-1 and V is TRBV30, with TRBD1 identical over 9 bases. Germline CDR1 reads GTSNPN; CDR2 reads SVGIG (reference sequence). The length of the CDR3 is 15 residues. Losses at the gene ends were 1 base for V and 0 bases for J; bases not matched to a gene: 1. The DNA for the CDR3 is TGTGCCTGGAGTGGGGACAGGGTCTCCTACAATGAGCAGTTCTTC. Amino acids: CAWSGDRVSYNEQFF. The complete variable domain, with remaining parts taken from reference TRBV30 and TRBJ2-1, reads SQTIHQWPATLVQPVGSPLSLECTVEGTSNPNLYWYRQAAGRGLQLLFYSVGIGQISSEVPQNLSASRPQDRQFILSSKKLLLSDSGFYLCAWSGDRVSYNEQFFGPGTRLTVL.

This clonotype was recorded a few times. The chain has TRBV4-1 and TRBJ2-7, with TRBD2 as a possible D gene (5 bases). V was cut by 2 bases and J by 3 bases, with 20 bases left in between. This CDR3 comprises 17 residues. CDR1 MGHRA and CDR2 YSYEKL come from the germline V gene. The CDR3 bases are TGCGCCAGCAGCCAAATTCCGAGGACTCATATAGTCTACGAGCAGTACTTC. Protein product: CASSQIPRTHIVYEQYF.

This clonotype was detected ten times or more. The genes are TRBV20-1 and TRBJ2-7; the D gene is possibly TRBD2 (6 bases). Per germline, CDR1 DFQATT and CDR2 SNEGSKA (reference sequence). The CDR3 spans 12 residues. The ends were cut back, 3 bases at V and 6 bases at J, with 12 bases in the middle. Here the CDR3 reads CSARTSFGEQYF. The DNA for the CDR3 is TGCAGTGCTAGGACTAGTTTTGGCGAGCAGTACTTC.